This T cell receptor beta chain is from a study of blood T cell repertoires in COVID-19. Trimming left V 1 base short and J 0 bases short, with 8 bases between. This CDR3 is 14 amino acids long. Germline CDR1 and CDR2: SGHRS and YFSETQ. Original processing methods: Reference gene primer amplification in the assay estimated nucleated cell counts. Data came from immunoSEQ multiplex PCR; TCRdb stores just in-frame clones and leaves some out. That table gives V, J and clone size, and the DNA gave D and trimming. The table has approximately 150,000 clones, roughly 87% seen once. The gene calls are TRBV5-1 and TRBJ2-7; D is undetermined. Input material: peripheral blood. The sequence derives from a human donor in a cohort sampled during active COVID-19. CDR3 amino acids: CASSLSAGSYEQYF. CDR3 DNA sequence: TGCGCCAGCAGCTTGTCTGCAGGCTCCTACGAGCAGTACTTC. Variable domain in full (rest from reference TRBV5-1 and TRBJ2-7): KAGVTQTPRYLIKTRGQQVTLSCSPISGHRSVSWYQQTPGQGLQFLFEYFSETQRNKGNFPGRFSGRQFSNSRSEMNVSTLELGDSALYLCASSLSAGSYEQYFGPGTRLTVT.